Sequencing of this T cell receptor beta chain was carried out in a study of T cell responses to AZD1222 COVID-19 vaccine. V lost 4 bases and J 3 bases, leaving 16 bases between the germline ends. There are 16 residues in the CDR3. Germline V gene data show CDR1 as SGHVS and CDR2 as FQNEAQ. TCRdb's table, derived via immunoSEQ multiplex PCR, lists solely in-frame clones and lacks some. The sample lists 110,000 to 150,000 clones, 80% to 95% occurring once. Overall study results and limits: Repertoires were obtained solely post-peak T cell response.

A word on this clone: Its antigen is undetermined.

The V call is TRBV7-8, the J call TRBJ1-5; D gene ambiguous. The material was peripheral blood, obtained on day 0 of AZD1222 vaccination. This receptor was taken from an adult in good health. The CDR3 reads CASSSSLGSNNQPQHF. CDR3 coding DNA: TGTGCCAGCAGCTCCAGTTTGGGGTCTAACAATCAGCCCCAGCATTTT.